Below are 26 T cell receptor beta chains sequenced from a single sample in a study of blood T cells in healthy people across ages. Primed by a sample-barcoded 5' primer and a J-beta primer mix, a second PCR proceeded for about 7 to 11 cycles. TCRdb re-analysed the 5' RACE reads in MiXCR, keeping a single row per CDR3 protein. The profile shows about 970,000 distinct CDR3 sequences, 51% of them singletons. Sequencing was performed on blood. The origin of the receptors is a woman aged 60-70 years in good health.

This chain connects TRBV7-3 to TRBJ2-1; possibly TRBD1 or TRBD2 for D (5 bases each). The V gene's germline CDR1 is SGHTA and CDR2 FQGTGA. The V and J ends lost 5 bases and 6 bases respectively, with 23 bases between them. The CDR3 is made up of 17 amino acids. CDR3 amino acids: CASSPYLGGLASNEQFF. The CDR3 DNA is TGTGCCAGCAGCCCTTACCTTGGGGGTCTAGCCAGCAATGAGCAGTTCTTC. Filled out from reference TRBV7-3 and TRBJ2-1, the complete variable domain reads GAGVSQTPSNKVTEKGKYVELRCDPISGHTALYWYRQSLGQGPEFLIYFQGTGAADDSGLPNDRFFAVRPEGSVSTLKIQRTERGDSAVYLCASSPYLGGLASNEQFFGPGTRLTVL.

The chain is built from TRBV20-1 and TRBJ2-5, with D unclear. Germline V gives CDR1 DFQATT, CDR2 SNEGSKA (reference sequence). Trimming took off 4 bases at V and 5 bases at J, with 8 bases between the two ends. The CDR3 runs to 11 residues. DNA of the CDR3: TGCAGTGCTATATACTTGGAGACCCAGTACTTC. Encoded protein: CSAIYLETQYF.

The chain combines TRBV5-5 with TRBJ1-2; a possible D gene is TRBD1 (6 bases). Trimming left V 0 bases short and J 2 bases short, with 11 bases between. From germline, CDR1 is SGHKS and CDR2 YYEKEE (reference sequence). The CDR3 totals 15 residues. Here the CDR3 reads CASSLEAGVNYGYTF. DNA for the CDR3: TGTGCCAGCAGCTTGGAGGCAGGGGTAAACTATGGCTACACCTTC. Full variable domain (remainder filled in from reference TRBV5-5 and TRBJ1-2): DAGVTQSPTHLIKTRGQQVTLRCSPISGHKSVSWYQQVLGQGPQFIFQYYEKEERGRGNFPDRFSARQFPNYSSELNVNALLLGDSALYLCASSLEAGVNYGYTFGSGTRLTVV.

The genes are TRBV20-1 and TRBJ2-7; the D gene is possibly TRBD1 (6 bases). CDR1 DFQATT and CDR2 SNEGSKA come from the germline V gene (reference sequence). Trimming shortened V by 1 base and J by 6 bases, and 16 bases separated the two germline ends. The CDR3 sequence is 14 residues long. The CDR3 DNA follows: TGCAGTGCTAGAGGGGACACCCAGGGTGGCGAGCAGTACTTC. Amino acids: CSARGDTQGGEQYF.

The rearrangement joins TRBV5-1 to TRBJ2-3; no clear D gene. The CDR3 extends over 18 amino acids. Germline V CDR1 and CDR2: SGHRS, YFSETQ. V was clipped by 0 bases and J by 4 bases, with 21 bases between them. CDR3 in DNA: TGCGCCAGCAGCTTGGGGAAATCAGCTGGGGATTACGCAGATACGCAGTATTTT. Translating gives CASSLGKSAGDYADTQYF.

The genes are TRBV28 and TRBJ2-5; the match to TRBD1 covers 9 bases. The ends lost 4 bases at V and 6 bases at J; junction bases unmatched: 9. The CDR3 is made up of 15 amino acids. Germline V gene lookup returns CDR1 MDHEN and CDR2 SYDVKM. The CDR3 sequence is CASSSSGQGFQTQYF. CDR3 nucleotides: TGTGCCAGCAGTTCCTCCGGACAGGGGTTCCAGACCCAGTACTTC.

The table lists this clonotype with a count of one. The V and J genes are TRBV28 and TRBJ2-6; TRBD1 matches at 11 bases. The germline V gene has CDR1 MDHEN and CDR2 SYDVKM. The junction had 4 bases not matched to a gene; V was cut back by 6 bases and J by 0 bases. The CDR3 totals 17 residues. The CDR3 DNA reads TGTGCCAGCAGATCGGGACAGGGGGGCTCTGGGGCCAACGTCCTGACTTTC. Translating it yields CASRSGQGGSGANVLTF.

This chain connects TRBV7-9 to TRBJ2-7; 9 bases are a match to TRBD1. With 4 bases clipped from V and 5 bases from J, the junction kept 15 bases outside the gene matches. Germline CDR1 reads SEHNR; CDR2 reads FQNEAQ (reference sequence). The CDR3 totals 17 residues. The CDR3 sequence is CASSSVGGQGNLDEQYF. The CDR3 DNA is TGTGCCAGCAGCTCCGTTGGGGGACAGGGTAATCTGGACGAGCAGTACTTC.

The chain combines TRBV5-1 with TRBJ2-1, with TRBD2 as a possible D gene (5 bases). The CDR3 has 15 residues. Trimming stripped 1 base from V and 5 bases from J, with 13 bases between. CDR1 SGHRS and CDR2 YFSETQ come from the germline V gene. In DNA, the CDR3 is TGCGCCAGCAGCTTGTCCCCCTATAGCGACAATGAGCAGTTCTTC. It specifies CASSLSPYSDNEQFF.

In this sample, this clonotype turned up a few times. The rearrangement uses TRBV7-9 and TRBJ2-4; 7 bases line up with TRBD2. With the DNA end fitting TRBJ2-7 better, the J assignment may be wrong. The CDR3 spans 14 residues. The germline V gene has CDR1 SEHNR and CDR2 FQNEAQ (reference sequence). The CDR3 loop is CASSTLGLDHEQYF. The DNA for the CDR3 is TGTGCCAGCAGCACTCTCGGACTAGACCACGAGCAGTACTTC.

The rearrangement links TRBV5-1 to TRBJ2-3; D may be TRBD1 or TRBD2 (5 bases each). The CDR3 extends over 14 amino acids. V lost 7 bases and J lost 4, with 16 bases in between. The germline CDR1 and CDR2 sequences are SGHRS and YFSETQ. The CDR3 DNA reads TGCGCCAGCGCCTTGGGGACGGACCCAGATACGCAGTATTTT. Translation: CASALGTDPDTQYF.

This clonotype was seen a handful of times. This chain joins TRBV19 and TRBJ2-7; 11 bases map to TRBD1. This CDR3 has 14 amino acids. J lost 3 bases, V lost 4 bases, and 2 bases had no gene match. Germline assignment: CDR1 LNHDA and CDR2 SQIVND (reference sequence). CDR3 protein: CASSTGTGGYEQYF. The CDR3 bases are TGTGCCAGTAGTACCGGGACAGGGGGCTACGAGCAGTACTTC.

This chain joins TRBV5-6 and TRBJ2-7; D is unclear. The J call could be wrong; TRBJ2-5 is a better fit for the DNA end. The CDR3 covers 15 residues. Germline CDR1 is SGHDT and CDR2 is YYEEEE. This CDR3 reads CASSFRIGRTETQYF. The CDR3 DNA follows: TGTGCCAGCAGCTTCCGCATCGGCCGGACGGAGACCCAGTACTTC.

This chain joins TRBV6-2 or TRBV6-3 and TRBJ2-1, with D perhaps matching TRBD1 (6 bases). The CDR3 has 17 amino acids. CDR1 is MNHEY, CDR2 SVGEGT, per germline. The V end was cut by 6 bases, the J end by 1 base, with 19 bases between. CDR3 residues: CASSQTTGFPSYNEQFF. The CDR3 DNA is TGTGCCAGCAGCCAGACTACAGGGTTCCCTTCCTACAATGAGCAGTTCTTC.

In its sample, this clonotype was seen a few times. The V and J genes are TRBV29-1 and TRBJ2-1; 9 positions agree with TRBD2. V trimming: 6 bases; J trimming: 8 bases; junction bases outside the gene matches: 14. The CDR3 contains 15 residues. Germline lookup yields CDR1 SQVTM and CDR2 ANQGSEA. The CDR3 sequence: CSVDNPASGIYEQFF. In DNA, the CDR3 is TGCAGCGTCGACAACCCGGCTAGCGGGATATATGAGCAGTTCTTC.

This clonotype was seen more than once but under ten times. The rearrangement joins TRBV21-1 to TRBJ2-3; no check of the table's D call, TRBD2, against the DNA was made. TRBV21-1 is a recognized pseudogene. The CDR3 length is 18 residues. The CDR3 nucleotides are TGTGCCAGCAGCAAAGAAGGGACTAGCGGGCGAAGCACGGATACGCAGTATTTT. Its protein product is CASSKEGTSGRSTDTQYF.

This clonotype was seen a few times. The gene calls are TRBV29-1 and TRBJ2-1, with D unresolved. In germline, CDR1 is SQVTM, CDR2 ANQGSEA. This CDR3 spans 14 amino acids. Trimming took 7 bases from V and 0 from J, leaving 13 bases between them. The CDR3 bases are TGCAGCGGCCACCGGAGCCGCTCCTACAATGAGCAGTTCTTC. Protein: CSGHRSRSYNEQFF.

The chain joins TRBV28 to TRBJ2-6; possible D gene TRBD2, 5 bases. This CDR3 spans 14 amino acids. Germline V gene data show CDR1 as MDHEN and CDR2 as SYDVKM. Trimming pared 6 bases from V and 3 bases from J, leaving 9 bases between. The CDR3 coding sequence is TGTGCCAGCAGGGACTCCCGTGGGGCCAACGTCCTGACTTTC. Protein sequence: CASRDSRGANVLTF.

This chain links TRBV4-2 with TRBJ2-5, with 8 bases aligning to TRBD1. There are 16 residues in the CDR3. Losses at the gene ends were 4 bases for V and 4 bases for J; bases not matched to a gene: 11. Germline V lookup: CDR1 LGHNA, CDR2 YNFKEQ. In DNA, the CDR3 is TGTGCCAGCAGCCCCATCGGACAGGGTGTGGGAGAGACCCAGTACTTC. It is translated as CASSPIGQGVGETQYF.

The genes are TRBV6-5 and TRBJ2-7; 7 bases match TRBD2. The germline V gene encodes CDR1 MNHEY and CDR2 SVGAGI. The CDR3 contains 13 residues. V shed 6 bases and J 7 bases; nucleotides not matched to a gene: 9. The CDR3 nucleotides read TGTGCCAGCAGCTCGGGACTAATGAATGAGCAGTACTTC. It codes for CASSSGLMNEQYF.

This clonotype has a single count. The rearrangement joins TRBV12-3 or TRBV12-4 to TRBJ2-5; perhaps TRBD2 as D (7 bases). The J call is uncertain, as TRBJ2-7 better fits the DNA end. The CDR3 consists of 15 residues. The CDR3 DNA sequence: TGTGCCAGCAGACTAAAGGCAGGGGAGGGGCACGAGCAGTACTTC. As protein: CASRLKAGEGHEQYF.

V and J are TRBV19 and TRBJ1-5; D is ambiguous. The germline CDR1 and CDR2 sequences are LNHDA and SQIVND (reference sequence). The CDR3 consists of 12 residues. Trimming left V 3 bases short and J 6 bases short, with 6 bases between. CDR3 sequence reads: CASSMWVQPQHF. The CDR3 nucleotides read TGTGCCAGTAGTATGTGGGTTCAGCCCCAGCATTTT.

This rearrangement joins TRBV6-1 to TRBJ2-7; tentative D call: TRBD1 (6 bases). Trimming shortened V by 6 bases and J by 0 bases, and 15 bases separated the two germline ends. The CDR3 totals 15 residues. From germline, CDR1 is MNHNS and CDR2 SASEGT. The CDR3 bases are TGTGCCAGCAGGACCTCACAGGGTCTCTCCTACGAGCAGTACTTC. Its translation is CASRTSQGLSYEQYF.

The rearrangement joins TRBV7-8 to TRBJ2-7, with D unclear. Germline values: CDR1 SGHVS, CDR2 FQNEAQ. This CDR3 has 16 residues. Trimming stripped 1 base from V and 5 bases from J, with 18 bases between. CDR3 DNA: TGTGCCAGCAGCTTAGATTTTTTGGGTCCGTCCGACGAGCAGTACTTC. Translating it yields CASSLDFLGPSDEQYF. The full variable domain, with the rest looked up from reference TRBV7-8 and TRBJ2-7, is GAGVSQSPRYKVAKRGQDVALRCDPISGHVSLFWYQQALGQGPEFLTYFQNEAQLDKSGLPSDRFFAERPEGSVSTLKIQRTQQEDSAVYLCASSLDFLGPSDEQYFGPGTRLTVT.

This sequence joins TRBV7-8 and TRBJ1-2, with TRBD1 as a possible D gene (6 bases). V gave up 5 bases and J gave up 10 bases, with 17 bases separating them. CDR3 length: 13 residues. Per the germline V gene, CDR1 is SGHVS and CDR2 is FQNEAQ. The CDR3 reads CASSPTGTVHYTF. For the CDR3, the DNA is TGTGCCAGCAGCCCGACAGGAACGGTCCACTACACCTTC.

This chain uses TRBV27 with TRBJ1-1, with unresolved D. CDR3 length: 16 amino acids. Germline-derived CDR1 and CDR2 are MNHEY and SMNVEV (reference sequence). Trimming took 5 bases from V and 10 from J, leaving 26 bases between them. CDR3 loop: CASSQLPHFEALGAFF. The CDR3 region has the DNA TGTGCCAGCAGTCAACTTCCTCACTTCGAAGCTTTGGGAGCTTTCTTT.